This TCR beta chain is drawn from a study of identifying expanded T cells in peripheral blood. During the collection period, no donor immune events like infections were recorded. Study findings and constraints: Clone count variance between two-week samples rose with total template count.

Note on this clone: Antigen specificity is unknown.

Clones were sequenced by immunoSEQ multiplex PCR, and TCRdb holds only the in-frame ones, with some missing. The table records some 90,000 clones, approximately 86% of them present only once. The germline V gene has CDR1 LNHDA and CDR2 SQIVND (reference sequence). The CDR3 spans 15 residues. V was clipped by 7 bases and J by 4 bases; unmatched bases: 11. The V and J genes are TRBV19 and TRBJ1-2; TRBD1 matches 8 bases. Specimen: blood. This receptor was taken from a person aged 18 to 70 in good health. The CDR3: CASTYRGDRGYGYTF. In DNA form, the CDR3 reads TGTGCCAGTACCTATAGGGGAGACAGGGGCTATGGCTACACCTTC. Drawing the rest from reference TRBV19 and TRBJ1-2, the complete variable domain is DGGITQSPKYLFRKEGQNVTLSCEQNLNHDAMYWYRQDPGQGLRLIYYSQIVNDFQKGDIAEGYSVSREKKESFPLTVTSAQKNPTAFYLCASTYRGDRGYGYTFGSGTRLTVV.